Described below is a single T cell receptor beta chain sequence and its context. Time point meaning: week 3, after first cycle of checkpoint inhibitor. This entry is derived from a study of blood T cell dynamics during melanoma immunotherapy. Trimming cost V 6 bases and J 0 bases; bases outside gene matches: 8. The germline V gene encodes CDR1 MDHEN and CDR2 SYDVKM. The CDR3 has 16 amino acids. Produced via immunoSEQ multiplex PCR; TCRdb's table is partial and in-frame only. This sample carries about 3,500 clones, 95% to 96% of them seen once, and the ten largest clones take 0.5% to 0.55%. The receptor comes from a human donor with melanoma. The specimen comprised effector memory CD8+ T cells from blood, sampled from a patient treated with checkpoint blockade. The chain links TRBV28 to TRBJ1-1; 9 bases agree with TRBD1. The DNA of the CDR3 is TGTGCCAGCAGCGTACAGGGGGCCGGACTGAACACTGAAGCTTTCTTT. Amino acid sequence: CASSVQGAGLNTEAFF.